The 17 T cell receptor beta chains below were found in one sample sequenced in a study of CD8+ T cells in alopecia areata. Extracted RNA was reverse transcribed, and the resulting cDNA served as sequencing template. Only in-frame clones appear in the TCRdb table, and some are missing; sequencing was by immunoSEQ multiplex PCR. Here the sample spans about 150,000 clones, 40% to 50% being singletons. The sample comprised CD4+ T cells sorted from blood. All receptors come from a human donor with alopecia areata.

This clone was seen only once. V is TRBV6-6 and J is TRBJ2-5; 10 bases map to TRBD2. After removal of 7 bases from V and 5 bases from J, the junction contained 7 bases not matched to a gene. The germline V gene encodes CDR1 MNHNY and CDR2 SVGAGI (reference sequence). The CDR3 sequence is 14 residues long. CDR3 sequence: CASIWSSGGETQYF. CDR3 nucleotide sequence: TGTGCCAGCATTTGGTCTAGCGGGGGTGAGACCCAGTACTTC.

A few counts support this clone. This sequence joins TRBV29-1 and TRBJ1-1; D remains ambiguous. V lost 2 bases and J lost 7, with 8 bases in between. CDR3 length equals 11 residues. CDR1 SQVTM and CDR2 ANQGSEA come from the germline V gene. DNA for the CDR3: TGCAGCGTTGAATCCGGGGTTGAAGCTTTCTTT. Translation: CSVESGVEAFF.

The gene calls are TRBV7-9 and TRBJ2-7; 10 nucleotides align to TRBD2. CDR1 SEHNR and CDR2 FQNEAQ come from the germline V gene (reference sequence). The V and J ends lost 4 bases and 0 bases, in that order; junction bases with no gene match: 3. This CDR3 is built from 15 residues. CDR3 in amino acids: CASSYLAGVSYEQYF. As DNA, the CDR3 is TGTGCCAGCAGCTACCTAGCGGGAGTCTCCTACGAGCAGTACTTC.

J is TRBJ2-1 and V is TRBV11-3, with 9 bases identical to TRBD2. V shed 5 bases and J 9 bases; nucleotides not matched to a gene: 8. The CDR3 has 14 residues. Per the germline V gene, CDR1 is SGHNT and CDR2 is YENEEA. The CDR3 DNA reads TGTGCCAGCAGCCAAATAGCGGGAGTCTCTGAGCAGTTCTTC. Protein: CASSQIAGVSEQFF.

The chain recombines TRBV5-1 with TRBJ2-1; the D is unclear. This CDR3 region has 11 residues. Germline V CDR1 and CDR2: SGHRS, YFSETQ. Trimming left V 6 bases short and J 0 bases short, with 1 base between. The CDR3 DNA follows: TGCGCCAGCAACTCCTACAATGAGCAGTTCTTC. It translates to CASNSYNEQFF.

The rearrangement uses TRBV5-1 and TRBJ2-6, with 7 bases matching TRBD1. The junction had 3 bases not matched to a gene; V was cut back by 4 bases and J by 2 bases. This CDR3 region has 15 residues. Germline V gives CDR1 SGHRS, CDR2 YFSETQ. The CDR3 spells CASSRTGPGANVLTF. The CDR3 DNA follows: TGCGCCAGCAGCCGGACAGGTCCTGGGGCCAACGTCCTGACTTTC.

This clone showed up just a few times. The rearrangement uses TRBV10-3 and TRBJ1-1; D gene unclear. V was shortened by 6 bases and J by 1 base, with 9 bases between the two germline ends. CDR1 ENHRY and CDR2 SYGVKD come from the germline V gene. CDR3 length equals 13 residues. The CDR3 loop is CAIRARTNTEAFF. CDR3 DNA: TGTGCCATCAGGGCCCGAACGAACACTGAAGCTTTCTTT.

This chain uses TRBV6-5 with TRBJ2-7; 7 nucleotides match TRBD1. The CDR3 runs to 14 residues. From germline, CDR1 is MNHEY and CDR2 SVGAGI. V shed 7 bases, J shed 1 base, and the junction held 7 bases outside the gene matches. The CDR3 DNA reads as TGTGCCAGCACCACGGACAGGACTTCCTACGAGCAGTACTTC. It codes for CASTTDRTSYEQYF.

Details on this clone: The identical CDR3 is also encoded by other nucleotide sequences in the sample. The chain couples TRBV5-4 to TRBJ2-1; TRBD2 matches 10 bases. Losses at the gene ends were 4 bases for V and 2 bases for J; bases not matched to a gene: 3. CDR1 and CDR2 (germline): SGHNT, YYREEE (reference sequence). There are 15 residues in the CDR3. CDR3 loop: CASSETSGTYNEQFF. CDR3 DNA sequence: TGTGCCAGCAGCGAAACTAGCGGGACCTACAATGAGCAGTTCTTC.

The J gene is TRBJ2-7, the V gene TRBV7-9; 10 nucleotides align to TRBD1. Germline V gene lookup returns CDR1 SEHNR and CDR2 FQNEAQ (reference sequence). V was pared by 3 bases and J by 6 bases, with 8 bases of the junction left unmatched. The CDR3 has 15 residues. The CDR3, as DNA: TGTGCCAGCAGCTTCGTACCGGGACAGGGGTTCGAGCAGTACTTC. Translation gives CASSFVPGQGFEQYF.

The genes are TRBV2 and TRBJ2-2, with 7 bases identical to TRBD1. CDR1 is SNHLY, CDR2 FYNNEI, per germline. Trimming at V came to 2 bases and at J to 2 bases, leaving 5 bases not matched to a gene. This CDR3 has 16 amino acids. The CDR3 DNA follows: TGTGCCAGCAGTGAAACTGGGACAGCCAACACCGGGGAGCTGTTTTTT. Protein product: CASSETGTANTGELFF.

The V gene is TRBV5-6, the J gene TRBJ2-6; D is ambiguous. Trimming removed 2 bases at V and 1 base at J, with 1 base between. Germline V CDR1 and CDR2: SGHDT, YYEEEE. The CDR3 extends over 13 amino acids. CDR3 DNA: TGTGCCAGCAGCTTTTCTGGGGCCAACGTCCTGACTTTC. This gives the protein CASSFSGANVLTF.

The V call is TRBV27, the J call TRBJ2-1; 13 nucleotides align to TRBD2. This CDR3 has 18 amino acids. V trimming: 5 bases; J trimming: 4 bases; junction bases outside the gene matches: 11. Germline V gives CDR1 MNHEY, CDR2 SMNVEV (reference sequence). The chain's CDR3 is CASSGGLAGLTGYNEQFF. DNA for the CDR3: TGTGCCAGCAGTGGGGGACTAGCGGGATTAACGGGGTACAATGAGCAGTTCTTC.

This chain connects TRBV4-2 to TRBJ2-3, with TRBD2 identical over 10 bases. The CDR3 spans 16 residues. CDR1 is LGHNA and CDR2 is YNFKEQ in the germline V gene. Trimming at V came to 1 base and at J to 2 bases, leaving 3 bases not matched to a gene. The DNA for the CDR3 is TGTGCCAGCAGCCAAGGGACTAGCGGTACCACAGATACGCAGTATTTT. Translated, it gives CASSQGTSGTTDTQYF.

This clone was detected a few times. The same CDR3 can be traced to other DNA sequences in this sample. The chain joins TRBV28 to TRBJ2-7, with 7 bases aligning to TRBD1. Germline V gene sequence: CDR1 MDHEN, CDR2 SYDVKM. The J segment lost 0 bases and the V segment lost 6 bases, leaving 5 bases of the junction unmatched. The CDR3 is made up of 14 amino acids. DNA of the CDR3: TGTGCCAGCAGCCCCGGGACAGCCTCCTACGAGCAGTACTTC. It translates to CASSPGTASYEQYF.

The CDR3 region has the DNA TGTGCCAGCAGCCCGTTTTCGGGGCAGCCCCAGCATTTT. It specifies CASSPFSGQPQHF. This rearrangement joins TRBV7-9 to TRBJ1-5; no clear D gene. Germline V lookup: CDR1 SEHNR, CDR2 FQNEAQ (reference sequence). V lost 5 bases and J 7 bases, leaving 12 bases between the germline ends. The CDR3 extends over 13 amino acids.

The gene calls are TRBV4-2 and TRBJ2-7, with TRBD2 matching 10 bases. Germline trimming cut 0 bases from V and 7 bases from J; bases unmatched to any gene: 3. From germline, CDR1 is LGHNA and CDR2 YNFKEQ. The CDR3 length is 14 residues. This CDR3 reads CASSQELAGSEQYF. DNA of the CDR3: TGTGCCAGCAGCCAAGAACTAGCGGGAAGTGAGCAGTACTTC.